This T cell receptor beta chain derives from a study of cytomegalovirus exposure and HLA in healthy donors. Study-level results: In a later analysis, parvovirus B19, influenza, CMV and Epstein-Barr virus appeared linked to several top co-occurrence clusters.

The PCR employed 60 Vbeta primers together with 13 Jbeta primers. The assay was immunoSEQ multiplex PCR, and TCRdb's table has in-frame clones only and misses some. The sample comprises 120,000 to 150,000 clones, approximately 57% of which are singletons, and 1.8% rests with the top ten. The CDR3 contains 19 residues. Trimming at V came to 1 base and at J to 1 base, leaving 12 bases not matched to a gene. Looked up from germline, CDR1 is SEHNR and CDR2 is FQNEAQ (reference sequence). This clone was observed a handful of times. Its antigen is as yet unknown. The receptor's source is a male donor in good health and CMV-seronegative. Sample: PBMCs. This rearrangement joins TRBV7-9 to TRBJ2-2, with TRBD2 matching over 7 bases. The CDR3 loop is CASSLVLVRRGRNTGELFF. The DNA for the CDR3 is TGTGCCAGCAGCTTAGTCTTGGTTCGGCGGGGGAGGAACACCGGGGAGCTGTTTTTT.